One and the same sample provided the 27 T cell receptor beta chains below, sequenced in a study of shared clonotypes between healthy human individuals (TCRdb year 2020). The method behind the library was the immunoSEQ multiplex PCR assay. The immuneACCESS repertoire file appears here via TCRdb, limited to in-frame rearrangements. These files lack a portion of the clones; in checked studies, under half of the deficit traces to unresolved V genes, and the cause of the others is not known. The sample contains some 1 million clones, 65% to 75% of them found a single time. About 1.5% of the sample rests with the top ten. The sample comprised memory CD4+ T cells sorted from blood. What the cell subset or site label conveys for this sample: CD45RA-negative fraction. The receptor set was obtained from a man aged 18 to 30 in good health.

The J gene is TRBJ2-7, the V gene TRBV29-1; 7 bases map to TRBD1. Germline CDR1 is SQVTM and CDR2 is ANQGSEA. CDR3 length: 12 residues. V dropped 6 bases and J dropped 3; count of bases not matched to a gene: 5. CDR3 in DNA: TGCAGCGTCCGGGACAGTATCTACGAGCAGTACTTC. This codes for CSVRDSIYEQYF.

This clone was counted between two and nine times. The V gene is TRBV6-5, the J gene TRBJ1-2; the match to TRBD1 covers 8 bases. The germline gives CDR1 MNHEY, CDR2 SVGAGI. The CDR3 length is 14 residues. Trimming cost V 4 bases and J 4 bases; bases outside gene matches: 5. The CDR3 reads CASSFRGLGYGYTF. The CDR3 DNA reads as TGTGCCAGCAGTTTCAGGGGGCTAGGCTATGGCTACACCTTC.

Comment on this clone: A much larger clone differs from this one at a single base, so this may be a read error. The V gene is TRBV5-1, the J gene TRBJ1-1, with no clear D. Trimming left V 1 base short and J 2 bases short, with 3 bases between. This CDR3 is 12 amino acids long. Germline lookup yields CDR1 SGHRS and CDR2 YFSETQ. The CDR3 DNA is TGCGCCAGCAGCTTGAAAAACACTGAAGCTTTCTTT. Amino acids: CASSLKNTEAFF.

This clone showed up many times. The V and J genes are TRBV27 and TRBJ1-2, with D unclear. CDR1 is MNHEY and CDR2 is SMNVEV in the germline V gene (reference sequence). The CDR3 extends over 12 amino acids. V lost 8 bases and J 4 bases, leaving 11 bases between the germline ends. The DNA of the CDR3 is TGTGCCAGCTACGGTTACCTCTATGGCTACACCTTC. It encodes CASYGYLYGYTF.

Only a few counts were recorded for this clone. The gene calls are TRBV19 and TRBJ1-2, with 8 bases identical to TRBD1. This CDR3 comprises 16 residues. J gave up 1 base and V 5 bases, and 9 bases lay outside the gene matches. CDR1 and CDR2 (germline): LNHDA, SQIVND (reference sequence). The CDR3 sequence: CASSPPDRGGNYGYTF. CDR3 sequence (DNA): TGTGCCAGTAGTCCCCCTGACAGGGGTGGTAACTATGGCTACACCTTC. The full variable domain, rest sourced from reference TRBV19 and TRBJ1-2, is DGGITQSPKYLFRKEGQNVTLSCEQNLNHDAMYWYRQDPGQGLRLIYYSQIVNDFQKGDIAEGYSVSREKKESFPLTVTSAQKNPTAFYLCASSPPDRGGNYGYTFGSGTRLTVV.

CDR3 nucleotides: TGTGCCAGTAGGGGTCGGGAAAGCATTCAGTACTTC. It translates to CASRGRESIQYF. The rearrangement links TRBV19 to TRBJ2-4; D is possibly TRBD2 (5 bases). The CDR3 runs to 12 residues. Trimming removed 6 bases at V and 9 bases at J, with 12 bases between. Germline lookup yields CDR1 LNHDA and CDR2 SQIVND (reference sequence). The entire variable domain, with the rest obtained from reference TRBV19 and TRBJ2-4, is as follows: DGGITQSPKYLFRKEGQNVTLSCEQNLNHDAMYWYRQDPGQGLRLIYYSQIVNDFQKGDIAEGYSVSREKKESFPLTVTSAQKNPTAFYLCASRGRESIQYFGAGTRLSVL.

The CDR3 DNA is TGTGCCAGCAGCCCTCTAGCGGGGGGACGCACAGATACGCAGTATTTT. Protein: CASSPLAGGRTDTQYF. The chain combines TRBV7-2 with TRBJ2-3; 11 bases align to TRBD2. J gave up 1 base and V 5 bases, and 5 bases lay outside the gene matches. Germline V lookup: CDR1 SGHTA, CDR2 FQGNSA. The CDR3 extends over 16 amino acids.

This clone has a handful of counts. V usage is TRBV28 and J usage is TRBJ1-2, with D uncertain. The CDR3 runs to 12 residues. V shed 11 bases and J shed 2 bases, with 12 bases lying between them. Germline-derived CDR1 and CDR2 are MDHEN and SYDVKM. CDR3 sequence (DNA): TGTGCCTCAAGCCTTAAGAACTATGGCTACACCTTC. Translation gives CASSLKNYGYTF.

The genes are TRBV6-5 and TRBJ2-7; the match to TRBD1 covers 10 bases. CDR3 length equals 14 residues. The germline gives CDR1 MNHEY, CDR2 SVGAGI. The junction had 4 bases not matched to a gene; V was cut back by 5 bases and J by 3 bases. The CDR3 reads CASSKGQGFYEQYF. CDR3 nucleotides: TGTGCCAGCAGTAAGGGACAGGGGTTCTACGAGCAGTACTTC.

The table lists this clone with a few counts. This chain links TRBV9 with TRBJ1-3; D uncertain. Trimming cost V 5 bases and J 0 bases, with 36 bases left between them. The CDR3 is 23 amino acids. Germline CDR1 and CDR2: SGDLS and YYNGEE. This CDR3 is CASRGSRLRCAPQSIHSGNTIYF. The CDR3 DNA reads TGTGCCAGCAGAGGCTCGAGACTGAGGTGTGCCCCTCAATCGATACACTCTGGAAACACCATATATTTT.

This clone was recorded a few times. The CDR3 nucleotides are TGTGCATCCCGGGACAGACAGGGCTCACCCCTCCACTTT. Translation gives CASRDRQGSPLHF. V usage is TRBV30 and J usage is TRBJ1-6; 7 bases fit TRBD1. The CDR3 totals 13 residues. Germline-derived CDR1 and CDR2 are GTSNPN and SVGIG (reference sequence).

This clone occurred once. The rearrangement uses TRBV19 and TRBJ2-1; D might be TRBD2 (5 bases). Germline CDR1 is LNHDA and CDR2 is SQIVND (reference sequence). V was shortened by 6 bases and J by 7 bases, with 22 bases between the two germline ends. The CDR3 has 16 amino acids. The CDR3 DNA reads as TGTGCCAGTAGCGTTATGGGAGCAGCAATGGGGAATGAGCAGTTCTTC. Translating it yields CASSVMGAAMGNEQFF.

The genes are TRBV7-2 and TRBJ2-1; D gene uncertain. Trimming left V 8 bases short and J 4 bases short, with 18 bases between. Germline values: CDR1 SGHTA, CDR2 FQGNSA. The CDR3 has 15 residues. DNA of the CDR3: TGTGCCAGCGTCCCCACCAGAGGCTTTTACAATGAGCAGTTCTTC. As protein: CASVPTRGFYNEQFF. Variable domain in full (rest from reference TRBV7-2 and TRBJ2-1): GAGVSQSPSNKVTEKGKDVELRCDPISGHTALYWYRQSLGQGLEFLIYFQGNSAPDKSGLPSDRFSAERTGGSVSTLTIQRTQQEDSAVYLCASVPTRGFYNEQFFGPGTRLTVL.

The chain uses TRBV6-5 and TRBJ2-7; TRBD1 matches at 8 bases. There are 14 residues in the CDR3. The junction had 6 bases not matched to a gene; V was cut back by 6 bases and J by 2 bases. CDR1 and CDR2 from the germline V gene are MNHEY and SVGAGI. The CDR3 here is CASRSDRAAYEQYF. The CDR3 region has the DNA TGTGCCAGCAGATCGGACAGGGCCGCCTACGAGCAGTACTTC.

The V gene is TRBV19, the J gene TRBJ1-4; D remains unclear. The CDR3 runs to 14 residues. The germline CDR1 and CDR2 sequences are LNHDA and SQIVND (reference sequence). Trimming took off 7 bases at V and 10 bases at J, with 19 bases between the two ends. The CDR3 reads CASTDTGSKGKLFF. CDR3 nucleotides: TGTGCCAGTACCGATACTGGGTCAAAGGGAAAACTGTTTTTT. Using reference TRBV19 and TRBJ1-4 for the parts outside the CDR3, the full variable domain is DGGITQSPKYLFRKEGQNVTLSCEQNLNHDAMYWYRQDPGQGLRLIYYSQIVNDFQKGDIAEGYSVSREKKESFPLTVTSAQKNPTAFYLCASTDTGSKGKLFFGSGTQLSVL.

This clone was detected only a few times. V usage is TRBV7-9 and J usage is TRBJ2-1, with D possibly matching TRBD2 (6 bases). CDR3 length: 13 amino acids. Germline assignment: CDR1 SEHNR and CDR2 FQNEAQ (reference sequence). V lost 1 base to trimming and J lost 8 bases, with 9 bases between them. Written as DNA, the CDR3 is TGTGCCAGCAGCTTAGACGCGGGGTATGAGCAGTTCTTC. Its protein product is CASSLDAGYEQFF. Supplemented by reference TRBV7-9 and TRBJ2-1, the full variable domain reads DTGVSQNPRHKITKRGQNVTFRCDPISEHNRLYWYRQTLGQGPEFLTYFQNEAQLEKSRLLSDRFSAERPKGSFSTLEIQRTEQGDSAMYLCASSLDAGYEQFFGPGTRLTVL.

The chain combines TRBV18 with TRBJ2-3; TRBD1 matches at 7 bases. Trimming at V came to 3 bases and at J to 5 bases, leaving 2 bases not matched to a gene. The CDR3 is 13 residues long. Germline values: CDR1 KGHSH, CDR2 LQKENI. As DNA, the CDR3 is TGTGCCAGCTCACCGACAGGGATAGATACGCAGTATTTT. Its protein is CASSPTGIDTQYF.

V and J are TRBV16 and TRBJ2-7; possibly TRBD1 for D (5 bases). V dropped 1 base and J dropped 0 bases, with 13 bases sitting between them. The CDR3 spans 16 residues. The germline gives CDR1 KGHSY, CDR2 FQNENV. The CDR3 region is CASSQLGRADSYEQYF. The DNA for the CDR3 is TGTGCCAGCAGCCAATTAGGCAGGGCGGACTCCTACGAGCAGTACTTC.

The V gene is TRBV6-4, the J gene TRBJ1-1, with a possible D match to TRBD1 (5 bases). Germline CDR1 is MRHNA and CDR2 is SNTAGT. V dropped 6 bases and J dropped 7 bases, with 27 bases sitting between them. The CDR3 is 17 amino acids. CDR3 nucleotides: TGTGCCAGCAGCCCGAGGGTGGGAAGGGCCTCCGGGGGTGAAGCTTTCTTT. Translation: CASSPRVGRASGGEAFF.

Points on this clone: Other DNA sequences from this sample encode an identical CDR3 as well. The rearrangement uses TRBV15 and TRBJ2-5; D unclear. V lost 0 bases to trimming and J lost 1 base, with 6 bases between them. The V gene's germline CDR1 is LNHNV and CDR2 YYDKDF (reference sequence). This CDR3 spans 14 amino acids. The CDR3 nucleotides read TGTGCCACCAGCAGAGATAGGGCCCAAGAGACCCAGTACTTC. Its protein is CATSRDRAQETQYF.

The chain carries TRBV6-1 and TRBJ2-2, with D unclear. The germline V gene has CDR1 MNHNS and CDR2 SASEGT. The CDR3 extends over 14 amino acids. The V end was cut by 5 bases, the J end by 7 bases, with 14 bases between. In nucleotides, the CDR3 is TGTGCCAGCAGTCCCAGCCAGATTTTCGGGGAGCTGTTTTTT. This gives the protein CASSPSQIFGELFF.

V gene TRBV5-1 combines with J gene TRBJ2-7; 13 bases map to TRBD2. V trimming: 0 bases; J trimming: 2 bases; junction bases outside the gene matches: 2. This CDR3 contains 16 residues. Germline CDR1 is SGHRS and CDR2 is YFSETQ. DNA of the CDR3: TGCGCCAGCAGCTTGGAACTAGCGGGAGGGCCCTACGAGCAGTACTTC. Translation gives CASSLELAGGPYEQYF.

This chain links TRBV7-3 with TRBJ2-2; 8 bases line up with TRBD1. This CDR3 has 18 amino acids. After removal of 5 bases from V and 2 bases from J, the junction contained 13 bases not matched to a gene. The germline V gene encodes CDR1 SGHTA and CDR2 FQGTGA. The CDR3 DNA reads as TGTGCCAGCAGCCCGAACGGTGCCAGGGGGCCCAACACCGGGGAGCTGTTTTTT. This encodes CASSPNGARGPNTGELFF. The variable domain in full, completed from reference TRBV7-3 and TRBJ2-2, reads GAGVSQTPSNKVTEKGKYVELRCDPISGHTALYWYRQSLGQGPEFLIYFQGTGAADDSGLPNDRFFAVRPEGSVSTLKIQRTERGDSAVYLCASSPNGARGPNTGELFFGEGSRLTVL.

The chain recombines TRBV18 with TRBJ2-7, with D perhaps being TRBD1 or TRBD2 (5 bases each). V was cut by 3 bases and J by 4 bases, with 16 bases left in between. The germline V gene encodes CDR1 KGHSH and CDR2 LQKENI. This CDR3 spans 15 amino acids. The CDR3 loop reads CASSPRGRVAYEQYF. The CDR3 DNA reads TGTGCCAGCTCACCGAGGGGCAGGGTCGCGTACGAGCAGTACTTC.

CDR3 loop: CASSLTGQGVTDTQYF. The CDR3 coding sequence is TGCGCCAGCAGCTTAACGGGACAGGGGGTCACAGATACGCAGTATTTT. This chain joins TRBV5-1 and TRBJ2-3; 11 nucleotides match TRBD1. The germline CDR1 and CDR2 sequences are SGHRS and YFSETQ. The CDR3 is made up of 16 amino acids. The V and J ends lost 2 bases and 2 bases, in that order; junction bases with no gene match: 4.

The CDR3: CASIQSAGTPRALNTEAFF. CDR3 in DNA: TGTGCCAGCATCCAGTCTGCAGGGACCCCTCGGGCTTTGAACACTGAAGCTTTCTTT. V gene TRBV21-1 combines with J gene TRBJ1-1. TRBV21-1 is a listed pseudogene. This CDR3 spans 19 amino acids.

The chain couples TRBV30 to TRBJ2-7; D possibly corresponds to TRBD2 (6 bases). This CDR3 contains 14 residues. The germline V gene encodes CDR1 GTSNPN and CDR2 SVGIG (reference sequence). The V end was cut by 2 bases, the J end by 6 bases, with 17 bases between. CDR3 coding DNA: TGTGCCTGGAGTTCGGGGAGCGGGCGGGGCGAGCAGTACTTC. This gives the protein CAWSSGSGRGEQYF.